A selection of T cell receptor beta chains follows, all from one sample in a study of blood T cell repertoires in COVID-19. Here immunoSEQ multiplex PCR was the method, and the copy in TCRdb shows in-frame clones only, minus some. The sample yields 250,000 or so clones, over 70% seen once. The source material was peripheral blood. These receptors were obtained from a woman between 40 and 55 years old who had recovered from COVID-19. The CDR3 runs from the conserved cysteine through the conserved F or W. D genes are given only for firm matches. The size field is filled for only some rows; it gives once, few, many or a size class.

j_call	clone_size	d_call	v_call	cdr3_aa	cdr3_nt
TRBJ1-1	once	TRBD1	TRBV10-3	CAISEPNRGVKSSTEAFF	TGTGCCATCAGTGAGCCGAACAGGGGGGTGAAGTCTAGTACTGAAGCTTTCTTT
TRBJ2-5	once	NA	TRBV3-1/TRBV3-2	CASSRLARKETQYF	TGTGCCAGCAGCCGCCTAGCGCGGAAAGAGACCCAGTACTTC
TRBJ2-2	NA	TRBD1	TRBV2	CASVLTGMTGELFF	TGTGCCAGCGTTTTGACAGGGATGACCGGGGAGCTGTTTTTT
TRBJ2-7	NA	NA	TRBV12-3/TRBV12-4	CASSLGTEQYF	TGTGCCAGCAGTTTGGGGACAGAGCAGTACTTC
TRBJ2-7	NA	NA	TRBV5-6	CASSLRSSYEQYF	TGTGCCAGCAGCTTGAGGAGCTCCTACGAGCAGTACTTC
TRBJ2-7	NA	NA	TRBV11-2	CASSLGAGGQYF	TGTGCCAGCAGCTTAGGGGCCGGGGGGCAGTACTTC
TRBJ1-2	once	NA	TRBV19	CASSRGLTDYGYTF	TGTGCCAGTAGCCGCGGACTCACGGACTATGGCTACACCTTC
TRBJ1-6	many	TRBD1	TRBV10-3	CAISSGDRDSPLHF	TGTGCCATCAGCTCCGGAGACAGGGATTCACCCCTCCACTTT
TRBJ2-2	NA	TRBD1	TRBV9	CASSDFDRGPGELFF	TGTGCCAGCAGCGACTTTGACAGGGGGCCCGGGGAGCTGTTTTTT
TRBJ1-1	NA	TRBD1	TRBV5-6	CASSDRGRDEAFF	TGTGCCAGCAGCGACAGGGGGCGAGATGAAGCTTTCTTT
TRBJ2-5	NA	TRBD2	TRBV6-5	CASSAGGAGQETQYF	TGTGCCAGCAGCGCGGGGGGCGCGGGACAAGAGACCCAGTACTTC
TRBJ1-2	NA	TRBD1	TRBV5-1	CASTTGGTYGYTF	TGCGCCAGCACCACAGGGGGAACCTATGGCTACACCTTC
TRBJ2-7	NA	NA	TRBV2	CASRGAGLYEQYF	TGTGCCAGCAGGGGGGCTGGACTCTACGAGCAGTACTTC
TRBJ1-2	NA	NA	TRBV5-5	CASSRWQAEDLNYGYTF	TGTGCCAGCAGCCGGTGGCAGGCGGAGGATTTGAACTATGGCTACACCTTC
TRBJ1-4	NA	NA	TRBV2	CASSPIQGEKLFF	TGTGCCAGCAGCCCCATCCAGGGGGAAAAACTGTTTTTT
TRBJ2-7	NA	TRBD1	TRBV7-6	CASSRQDRELYEQYF	TGTGCCAGCAGCAGACAGGACAGGGAACTCTACGAGCAGTACTTC
TRBJ2-5	NA	TRBD2	TRBV7-8	CASSLGGSPQETQYF	TGTGCCAGCAGCCTGGGGGGGTCTCCTCAAGAGACCCAGTACTTC
TRBJ1-5	NA	NA	TRBV10-3	CAISESDTNLAQHF	TGTGCCATCAGTGAGTCCGACACAAATCTGGCCCAGCATTTT
TRBJ2-6	NA	NA	TRBV6-5	CASSSQGAGANVLTF	TGTGCCAGCAGTTCACAGGGAGCTGGGGCCAACGTCCTGACTTTC
TRBJ2-2	NA	NA	TRBV11-2	CASSLGPAGELFF	TGTGCCAGCAGCTTAGGGCCCGCCGGGGAGCTGTTTTTT
TRBJ2-5	NA	TRBD1	TRBV2	CASSERIGAGGETQYF	TGTGCCAGCAGTGAAAGGATCGGGGCAGGGGGAGAGACCCAGTACTTC
TRBJ2-3	NA	NA	TRBV5-1	CASNLGAAGASTDTQYF	TGCGCCAGCAATCTGGGAGCTGCGGGGGCAAGCACAGATACGCAGTATTTT
TRBJ1-4	NA	TRBD1	TRBV25-1	CASSDSGTGREKLFF	TGTGCCAGCAGTGACTCCGGGACAGGGAGAGAAAAACTGTTTTTT
TRBJ2-1	once	TRBD2	TRBV7-3	CASSLASGGAGEQFF	TGTGCCAGCAGCTTGGCTAGCGGGGGGGCCGGTGAGCAGTTCTTC
TRBJ2-7	NA	TRBD1	TRBV2	CASSGGQGYEQYF	TGTGCCAGCAGTGGGGGACAGGGGTACGAGCAGTACTTC
TRBJ2-1	NA	TRBD2	TRBV19	CASSTRTSGGPYPGEQFF	TGTGCCAGTAGTACCCGGACTAGCGGGGGGCCGTACCCTGGTGAGCAGTTCTTC
TRBJ2-7	NA	TRBD1	TRBV29-1	CSVGQGNLAEQYF	TGCAGCGTTGGACAGGGAAATTTGGCCGAGCAGTACTTC
TRBJ1-6	NA	TRBD1	TRBV10-3	CAISEGRGVNSPLHF	TGTGCCATCAGTGAGGGCAGGGGGGTAAATTCACCCCTCCACTTT
TRBJ1-1	few	NA	TRBV6-5	CASSLQGSPEAFF	TGTGCCAGCAGTTTACAGGGCTCCCCTGAAGCTTTCTTT
TRBJ1-2	NA	TRBD1	TRBV6-5	CASSYKGGSPFGYTF	TGTGCCAGCAGTTACAAAGGGGGCAGCCCATTTGGCTACACCTTC
TRBJ1-1	NA	NA	TRBV2	CASSVFGDTEAFF	TGTGCCAGCAGTGTCTTCGGGGACACTGAAGCTTTCTTT
TRBJ2-7	NA	TRBD1	TRBV4-3	CASSQDYRQGIDEQYF	TGCGCCAGCAGCCAAGATTATAGACAGGGGATTGACGAGCAGTACTTC
TRBJ2-1	NA	NA	TRBV7-8	CASRLAPLVENEQFF	TGTGCCAGCAGATTAGCACCCCTTGTCGAGAATGAGCAGTTCTTC
TRBJ1-6	NA	TRBD1	TRBV7-9	CASSLAPTGYNSPLHF	TGTGCCAGCAGCTTAGCCCCGACAGGGTATAATTCACCCCTCCACTTT
TRBJ2-1	NA	TRBD1	TRBV5-1	CASSSGTGIGDEQFF	TGCGCCAGCAGTTCGGGGACAGGGATAGGGGATGAGCAGTTCTTC
TRBJ2-7	NA	TRBD1	TRBV19	CASRGRDRGSYEQYF	TGTGCCAGTCGAGGCCGGGACAGGGGATCCTACGAGCAGTACTTC
TRBJ2-2	NA	TRBD1	TRBV7-3	CASSRTGSDTGELFF	TGTGCCAGCAGCAGGACAGGATCGGACACCGGGGAGCTGTTTTTT
TRBJ2-1	few	TRBD2	TRBV24-1	CATSGVAGADYNEQFF	TGTGCCACCAGTGGGGTAGCGGGGGCCGACTACAATGAGCAGTTCTTC
TRBJ2-7	NA	NA	TRBV30	CAWLYRAEQYF	TGTGCCTGGCTGTACAGGGCCGAGCAGTACTTC
TRBJ2-6	NA	NA	TRBV4-3	CASSLGTISGANVLTF	TGCGCCAGCAGCCTCGGGACAATCTCTGGGGCCAACGTCCTGACTTTC
TRBJ2-3	NA	TRBD1	TRBV3-1/TRBV3-2	CASRDRGVRDTQYF	TGTGCCAGCAGAGACAGGGGTGTAAGAGATACGCAGTATTTT
TRBJ2-2	NA	NA	TRBV9	CASRGGAVSGELFF	TGTGCCAGCAGAGGGGGGGCCGTCTCCGGGGAGCTGTTTTTT
TRBJ1-5	NA	NA	TRBV19	CASTPGREGPQHF	TGTGCCAGTACCCCAGGCAGGGAGGGGCCCCAGCATTTT